This TCR beta chain was obtained from a study of T-cell reconstitution after alpha-beta-depleted transplantation in children. CDR3 length: 16 residues. V was pared by 1 base and J by 2 bases, with 7 bases of the junction left unmatched. CDR1 and CDR2 (germline): DFQATT, SNEGSKA (reference sequence). Study-level points and caveats: Recipient T cells and thymic progenitors that survived were the source of the high TCRbeta diversity seen at day 60 in some patients. Several hundred expanded graft clones reportedly were the source of alpha-beta T cells about two months after transplant. Diversity and T-cell counts at one year after transplant derived mostly from new T cells.

On this clonotype itself: What it recognizes is unknown.

Preparation of the TCRbeta library was carried out with unique molecular identifiers. TCRdb processed the PCR reads anew with MiXCR; each CDR3 protein has one entry. This sample carries about 290,000 distinct CDR3 sequences, approximately 7.3% of them seen once, and the ten largest clones take approximately 9.1%. The sample here was peripheral blood, taken 360 days after TCRalphabeta/CD19-depleted stem cell transplant. This receptor was taken from a female patient aged 2-15 years who had a stem cell transplant for Fanconi anemia, so the T cells may come from the graft donor. The rearrangement joins TRBV20-1 to TRBJ1-5; 8 bases map to TRBD1. CDR3 loop: CSARVFGGQGNQPQHF. In DNA form, the CDR3 reads TGCAGTGCTAGAGTTTTCGGGGGACAGGGCAATCAGCCCCAGCATTTT.